This section outlines one T cell receptor beta chain sequence together with its context. What this receptor recognizes is not known. Within one base of it there is no much larger clone, and no base qualities were kept. Spanning cysteine to phenylalanine, the CDR3 consists of 16 amino acids. Here the CDR3 DNA is all that survives: 48 bases in frame from base 1. Trimming accounts for 3 bases at V and 0 bases at J, while the number of junction bases matched to no gene is 5. Looking up the germline V gene yields CDR1 MNHNS and CDR2 SASEGT. TRB sequencing was run on genomic DNA with either the immunoSEQ assay at survey resolution or the hsTCRB kit. On the study's bioinformatics: Initial read processing used immunoSEQ software, and repertoire analyses used the LymphoSeq R package. Clonality was computed as 1 minus normalized Shannon entropy, and a Gini coefficient was also calculated for each TRB dataset. To infer phenotypes in unsorted samples, TRB sequences from sorted subsets of the recipient or donor were mapped onto unsorted samples from the same recipient. Entries here come from immuneACCESS through TCRdb and include only in-frame sequences with V and J called. Some clones fail to appear in such tables; in the studies checked, an unresolved V gene covers under half of the shortfall, and the cause of the remainder is unknown. V and J calls and clone size are as listed in that table; D and trimming were resolved from the DNA. For this sample the table gives about 43,000 clones, of which 90% were detected only once. Together, the top ten hold roughly 2.5% of the sample.

The data belong to a study of T cells after posttransplantation cyclophosphamide (TCRdb year 2016). As for the study more broadly: Using TRB sequencing, the study followed how the T cell repertoire reconstituted after myeloablative bone marrow transplantation in which posttransplantation cyclophosphamide served as GVHD prophylaxis. Because TRA and TRB clonality were tightly correlated in roughly 10 samples, subsequent TCR analyses were focused on TRB only. Antigen receptor sequencing was done on samples from about 38 PTCy-treated patients and from 15 to 20 related bone marrow donors of those patients. Blood from every one of the 30 to 40 PTCy patients who had 1-year posttransplant specimens underwent TRB sequencing. TRB sequencing was also done on up to about 3 additional blood samples from 2 to 5.2 years after transplant in 3 patients, and on pretransplant blood from several patients. Public TRB sequences were queried against a database of over 3,600 sequences associated with responses to pathogens, tumor antigens, self-antigens and alloantigens.

This sample's treatment or condition label indicates: high-dose cyclophosphamide on days +3 and +4 as single-agent GVHD prophylaxis. Busulfan and fludarabine conditioning, a related or unrelated marrow graft, and cyclophosphamide on days +3 and +4 were given to PTCy patients. PTCy-treated patients came from a prospective multi-institutional clinical trial. Peripheral blood and bone marrow mononuclear cells were isolated by Ficoll-Hypaque density centrifugation and were cryopreserved. What the research found in general, with its limitations: Across roughly 40 patients, recipient CMV seropositivity and CMV reactivation were highly associated with TRB clonality; PTCy diversity was similar to CNI/methotrexate controls. Donor-recipient similarity was low at 1-2 months but rose over the first year, and later blood repertoires were often dominated by donor CD8+ memory clones. The TRB repertoires of T cells infiltrating skin or the GI tract showed only limited overlap with the TRB repertoires found in blood.

The receptor's source is a male patient aged 55 to 69 who received an allogeneic stem cell transplant from a related donor and was CMV-positive. Following transplantation, T cells from the graft donor may be among those present. The V and J genes are TRBV6-1 and TRBJ1-3, and 7 junction bases match TRBD1. Sequenced material: PBMCs, taken just over 60 days after allogeneic stem cell transplant with posttransplant cyclophosphamide. CDR3 protein: CASSEYYRGSGNTIYF. The nucleotide sequence reads as follows: TGTGCCAGCAGTGAGTACTACAGGGGCTCTGGAAACACCATATATTTT.